A selection of T cell receptor beta chains follows, all from one sample in a study of early T cells in non-severe SARS-CoV-2 infection. MiXCR was run by TCRdb on the 5' RACE reads, yielding one entry per CDR3 protein. The table shows around 50,000 distinct CDR3 sequences, with around 5.6% occurring only once. Input material: whole blood. Receptors originate from an adult who was a healthcare worker with PCR-confirmed SARS-CoV-2 infection or an uninfected control (not recorded which). CDR3s include the opening cysteine and the closing phenylalanine or tryptophan. The D gene is left open where the match is weak. Clone size is shown for a subset of rows, as once, few, many or a class of expanded clone.

J gene,D gene,V gene,clone size,CDR3 DNA,CDR3 protein
TRBJ1-1,.,TRBV7-2,.,TGTGCCAGCAGCTCGTGGGGGTCAGGGACTGAAGCTTTCTTT,CASSSWGSGTEAFF
TRBJ2-5,.,TRBV12-3/TRBV12-4,many,TGTGCCAGCGGACAGCAAGAGACCCAGTACTTC,CASGQQETQYF
TRBJ2-7,.,TRBV15,many,TGTGCCACCAGCAGAGAAGGTCGCGAGCAGTACTTC,CATSREGREQYF
TRBJ1-2,.,TRBV3-1,many,TGTGCCAGCAGCCAAGGGTTGGACAGCTTCGGCTACACCTTC,CASSQGLDSFGYTF
TRBJ1-2,.,TRBV27,many,TGTGCCAGCAGTTTCTCTCGTGGGAACTATGGCTACACCTTC,CASSFSRGNYGYTF
TRBJ1-1,.,TRBV5-4,many,TGTGCCAGCAGCTTGGTTGCCCCACAGGGTATGAACACTGAAGCTTTCTTT,CASSLVAPQGMNTEAFF
TRBJ2-2,TRBD1,TRBV12-3/TRBV12-4,few,TGTGCCAGCAGGAAACAGGGGGCAAGCGGGGAGCTGTTTTTT,CASRKQGASGELFF
TRBJ2-1,TRBD2,TRBV11-2,few,TGTGCCAGCAGCGGGACTAGCGGGGCGTTCTCCTACAATGAGCAGTTCTTC,CASSGTSGAFSYNEQFF
TRBJ1-2,TRBD1,TRBV6-1,many,TGTGCCAGCAGTGAGAGGTCCAGGGGGAGCGCTAACTATGGCTACACCTTC,CASSERSRGSANYGYTF
TRBJ1-4,.,TRBV19,many,TGTGCCAGTACCGACGGGGGCCTAGGAACTAATGAAAAACTGTTTTTT,CASTDGGLGTNEKLFF
TRBJ1-1,.,TRBV15,many,TGTGCCACCAGGGGTCCGGCTGAAGCTTTCTTT,CATRGPAEAFF
TRBJ2-7,.,TRBV6-2/TRBV6-3,many,TGTGCCAGCGGGCAGACCTCCTACGAGCAGTACTTC,CASGQTSYEQYF
TRBJ2-3,.,TRBV7-6,many,TGTGCCAGCAGCTTAGCGAGACTCCCCACAGATACGCAGTATTTT,CASSLARLPTDTQYF
TRBJ2-7,TRBD2,TRBV12-3/TRBV12-4,many,TGTGCCAGCCTCGGGACTAGCGGTCCCAGCCAACCCTACGAGCAGTACTTC,CASLGTSGPSQPYEQYF
TRBJ2-1,.,TRBV7-2,.,TGTGCCAGCACTCCCCCCCGGGGGTTTTCCTACAATGAGCAGTTCTTC,CASTPPRGFSYNEQFF
TRBJ2-3,.,TRBV7-3,.,TGTGCCAGCAGCTTAGTGGGCGTAACGCAGTATTTT,CASSLVGVTQYF
TRBJ1-3,.,TRBV20-1,many,TGCAGTGCTATCGGGCCGAGCACGGAGTCGAAGCGGCATGGAAACACCATATATTTT,CSAIGPSTESKRHGNTIYF
TRBJ2-1,TRBD2,TRBV6-5,.,TGTGCCAGCAGTTATGGAGCGGGGTCCCTAATTTCTGAGCAGTTCTTC,CASSYGAGSLISEQFF
TRBJ2-1,TRBD1,TRBV6-5,few,TGTGCCAGCACCCTAGGGGGCTCGAATGAGCAGTTCTTC,CASTLGGSNEQFF
TRBJ2-6,.,TRBV10-3,many,TGTGCCATCAGTGAGTCAGGGACCGGGGCCAACGTCCTGACTTTC,CAISESGTGANVLTF
TRBJ2-3,TRBD1,TRBV7-2,many,TGTGCCAGCAGCCGGGACAGGGGGCGCGCAGATACGCAGTATTTT,CASSRDRGRADTQYF
TRBJ2-7,.,TRBV10-3,many,TGTGCCATCAGTGAGTCCCGACTGAAAGCCATCTACGAGCAGTACTTC,CAISESRLKAIYEQYF
TRBJ2-2,.,TRBV19,many,TGTGCCAGTAGTATAGGTTCGAACACCGGGGAGCTGTTTTTT,CASSIGSNTGELFF
TRBJ2-1,TRBD2,TRBV20-1,.,TGCAGTGCTACCGGGACTAGCGGGAGAACCAACAATGAGCAGTTCTTC,CSATGTSGRTNNEQFF
TRBJ2-7,.,TRBV3-1,many,TGTGCCAGCAGCCAGAGGTCCTACGAGCAGTACTTC,CASSQRSYEQYF
TRBJ1-1,.,TRBV7-2,many,TGTGCCAGCAGCTTAAGATTCAGCCCGGCGGTCACTGAAGCTTTCTTT,CASSLRFSPAVTEAFF
TRBJ2-7,TRBD1,TRBV20-1,many,TGCAGTGCTAGGGACAGGGTCGTGACGACCTACGAGCAGTACTTC,CSARDRVVTTYEQYF
TRBJ1-1,.,TRBV7-8,many,TGTGCCAGCAGCTCCGACGGGGGGGCCGTGAACACTGAAGCTTTCTTT,CASSSDGGAVNTEAFF
TRBJ2-5,TRBD2,TRBV6-6,once,TGTGCCAGCAGTTACGCGGGGGGACGGGGGTACCAAGAGACCCAGTACTTC,CASSYAGGRGYQETQYF
TRBJ1-2,TRBD1,TRBV20-1,few,TGCAGTGCTAAGGACAGGGTAACTAGGTACACCTTC,CSAKDRVTRYTF
TRBJ1-6,TRBD1,TRBV9,many,TGTGCCAGCAGCGTCCAGTCCCGACAGGGGCCTAATTCACCCCTCCACTTT,CASSVQSRQGPNSPLHF
TRBJ1-6,TRBD1,TRBV10-3,many,TGTGCCATCAGTGAGTCACGACAGGGGGTATCCAGTAATTCACCCCTCCACTTT,CAISESRQGVSSNSPLHF
TRBJ2-3,TRBD2,TRBV29-1,many,TGCAGCGCCGACCAGTTAGCGGGGACGGTCACAGATACGCAGTATTTT,CSADQLAGTVTDTQYF
TRBJ2-1,.,TRBV20-1,.,TGCAGTGCTAGCCCGGGACCCGGCTACAATGAGCAGTTCTTC,CSASPGPGYNEQFF
TRBJ2-7,.,TRBV2,many,TGTGCCAGCAGTGAAAGGCGTCGGGGCGAGCAGTACTTC,CASSERRRGEQYF
TRBJ1-2,TRBD1,TRBV5-4,many,TGTGCCAGCAGCCTACAGGGGATCTATGGCTACACCTTC,CASSLQGIYGYTF
TRBJ2-7,.,TRBV12-2,few,TGTGCAAGTCGCCTAGTCAGTCCCTCCTACGAGCAGTACTTC,CASRLVSPSYEQYF
TRBJ1-1,.,TRBV18,many,TGTGCCAGCTTATTATCTCGGGGGCTGAACACTGAAGCTTTCTTT,CASLLSRGLNTEAFF
TRBJ2-7,TRBD2,TRBV6-5,many,TGTGCCAGCAGTCCCGGGACTAGCGGGACCTACGAGCAGTACTTC,CASSPGTSGTYEQYF
TRBJ1-2,.,TRBV13,few,TGTGCCAGCAGCCGATCGAGAATGATGTACTATGGCTACACCTTC,CASSRSRMMYYGYTF
TRBJ1-1,.,TRBV7-9,few,TGTGCCAGCAGCTTAGTCGGGGAGGGCACTGAAGCTTTCTTT,CASSLVGEGTEAFF
TRBJ2-7,.,TRBV20-1,many,TGCAGTGCTAGACTGTCTGGGGCCGAGCAGTACTTC,CSARLSGAEQYF